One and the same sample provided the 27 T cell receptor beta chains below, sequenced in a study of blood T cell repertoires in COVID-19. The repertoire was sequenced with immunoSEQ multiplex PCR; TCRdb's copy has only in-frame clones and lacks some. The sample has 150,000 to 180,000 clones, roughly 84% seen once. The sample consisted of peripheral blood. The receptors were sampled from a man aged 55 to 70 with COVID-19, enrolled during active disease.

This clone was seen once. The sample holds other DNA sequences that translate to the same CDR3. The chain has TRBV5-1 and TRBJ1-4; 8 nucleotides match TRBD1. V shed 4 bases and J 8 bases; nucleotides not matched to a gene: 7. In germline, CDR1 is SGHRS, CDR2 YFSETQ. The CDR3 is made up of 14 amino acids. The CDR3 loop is CASSPGQGGEKLFF. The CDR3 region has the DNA TGCGCCAGCAGCCCCGGACAGGGTGGGGAAAAACTGTTTTTT.

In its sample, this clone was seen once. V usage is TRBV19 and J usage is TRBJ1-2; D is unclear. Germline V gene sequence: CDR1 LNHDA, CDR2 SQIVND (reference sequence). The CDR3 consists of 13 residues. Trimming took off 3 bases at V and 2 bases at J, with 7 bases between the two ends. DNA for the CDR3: TGTGCCAGTAGTATTAACAGCAACTATGGCTACACCTTC. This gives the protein CASSINSNYGYTF.

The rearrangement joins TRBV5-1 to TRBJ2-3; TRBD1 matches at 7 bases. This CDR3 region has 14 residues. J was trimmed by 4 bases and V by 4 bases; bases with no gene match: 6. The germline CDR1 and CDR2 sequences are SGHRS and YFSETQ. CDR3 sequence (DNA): TGCGCCAGCAGCATAGGACAGGACCCAGATACGCAGTATTTT. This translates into CASSIGQDPDTQYF.

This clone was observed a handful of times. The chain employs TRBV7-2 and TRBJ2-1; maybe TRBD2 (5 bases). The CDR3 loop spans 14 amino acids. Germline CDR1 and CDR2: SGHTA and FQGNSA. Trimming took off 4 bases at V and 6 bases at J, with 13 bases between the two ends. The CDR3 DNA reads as TGTGCCAGCAGCTCCGGACTCGTTAGCAATGAGCAGTTCTTC. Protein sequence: CASSSGLVSNEQFF.

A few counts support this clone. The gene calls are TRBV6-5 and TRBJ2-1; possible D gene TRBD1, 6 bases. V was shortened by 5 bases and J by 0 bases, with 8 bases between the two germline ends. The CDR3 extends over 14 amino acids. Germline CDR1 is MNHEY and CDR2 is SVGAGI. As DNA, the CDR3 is TGTGCCAGCAGTCCAGGGGACTCCTACAATGAGCAGTTCTTC. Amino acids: CASSPGDSYNEQFF.

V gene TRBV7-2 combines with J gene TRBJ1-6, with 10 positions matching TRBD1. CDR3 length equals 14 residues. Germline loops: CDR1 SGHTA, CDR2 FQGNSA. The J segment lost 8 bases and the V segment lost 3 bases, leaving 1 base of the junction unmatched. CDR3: CASSLTGGDSPLHF. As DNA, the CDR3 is TGTGCCAGCAGCTTGACAGGGGGCGATTCACCCCTCCACTTT.

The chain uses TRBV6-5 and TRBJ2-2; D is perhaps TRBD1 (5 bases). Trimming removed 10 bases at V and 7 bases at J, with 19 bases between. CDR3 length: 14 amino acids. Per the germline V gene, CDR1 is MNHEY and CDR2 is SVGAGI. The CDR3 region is CATRQGQSDGELFF. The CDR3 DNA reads TGTGCCACGCGGCAGGGTCAGTCCGACGGGGAGCTGTTTTTT.

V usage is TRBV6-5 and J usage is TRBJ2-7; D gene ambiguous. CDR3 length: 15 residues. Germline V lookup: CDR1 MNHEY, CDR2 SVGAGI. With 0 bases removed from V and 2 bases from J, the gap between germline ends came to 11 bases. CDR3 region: CASSYSLLDAYEQYF. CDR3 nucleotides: TGTGCCAGCAGTTACTCCCTTCTAGATGCCTACGAGCAGTACTTC.

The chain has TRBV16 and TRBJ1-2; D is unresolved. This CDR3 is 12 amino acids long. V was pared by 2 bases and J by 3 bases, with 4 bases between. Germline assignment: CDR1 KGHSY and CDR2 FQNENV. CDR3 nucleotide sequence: TGTGCCAGCAGCCAACAGGACTATGGCTACACCTTC. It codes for CASSQQDYGYTF.

CDR3 in amino acids: CASSLSLPRQFF. CDR3 in DNA: TGTGCCAGCAGCTTATCACTGCCAAGGCAGTTCTTC. This chain connects TRBV11-2 to TRBJ2-1; D remains ambiguous. This CDR3 region has 12 residues. Germline CDR1 SGHAT, CDR2 FQNNGV. V was clipped by 2 bases and J by 12 bases, with 11 bases between them.

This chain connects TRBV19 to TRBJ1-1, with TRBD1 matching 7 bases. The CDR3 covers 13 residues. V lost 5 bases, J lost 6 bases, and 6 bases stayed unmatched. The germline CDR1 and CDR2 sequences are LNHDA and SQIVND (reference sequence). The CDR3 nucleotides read TGTGCCAGTAGTGTCCACGGGACAGCTGAAGCTTTCTTT. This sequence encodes CASSVHGTAEAFF.

CDR3 residues: CASSPVGGSTGELFF. The DNA of the CDR3 is TGTGCCAGCAGCCCCGTCGGGGGGAGCACCGGGGAGCTGTTTTTT. The chain links TRBV7-3 to TRBJ2-2; 7 nucleotides align to TRBD2. Germline loops: CDR1 SGHTA, CDR2 FQGTGA. This CDR3 is 15 amino acids long. The ends lost 5 bases at V and 4 bases at J; junction bases unmatched: 7.

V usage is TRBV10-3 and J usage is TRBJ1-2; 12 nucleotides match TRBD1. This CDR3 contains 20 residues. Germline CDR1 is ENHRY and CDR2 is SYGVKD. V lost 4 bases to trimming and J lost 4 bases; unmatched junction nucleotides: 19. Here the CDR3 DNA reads TGTGCCATCAGTGGCGGGGACAGGGGGCGTGTTGGGGGATCCGTCTATGGCTACACCTTC. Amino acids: CAISGGDRGRVGGSVYGYTF.

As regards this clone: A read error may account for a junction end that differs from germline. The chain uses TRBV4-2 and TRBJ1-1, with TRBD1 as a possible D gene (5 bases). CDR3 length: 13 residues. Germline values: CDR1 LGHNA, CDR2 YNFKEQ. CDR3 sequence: CASSQDGKGQVPF. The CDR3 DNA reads TGTGCCAGCAGCCAAGATGGTAAGGGGCAAGTTCCATTT.

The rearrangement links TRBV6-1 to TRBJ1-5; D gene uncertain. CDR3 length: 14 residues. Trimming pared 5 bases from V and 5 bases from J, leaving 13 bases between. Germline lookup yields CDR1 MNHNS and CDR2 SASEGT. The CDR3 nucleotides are TGTGCCAGCAGTTCCCCCGTTGGCTATCAGCCCCAGCATTTT. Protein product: CASSSPVGYQPQHF.

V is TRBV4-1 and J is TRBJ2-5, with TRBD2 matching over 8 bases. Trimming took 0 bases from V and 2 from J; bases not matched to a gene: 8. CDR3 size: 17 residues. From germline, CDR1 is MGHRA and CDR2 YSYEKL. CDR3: CASSQDPGGAYQETQYF. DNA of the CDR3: TGCGCCAGCAGCCAAGATCCGGGGGGGGCCTATCAAGAGACCCAGTACTTC.

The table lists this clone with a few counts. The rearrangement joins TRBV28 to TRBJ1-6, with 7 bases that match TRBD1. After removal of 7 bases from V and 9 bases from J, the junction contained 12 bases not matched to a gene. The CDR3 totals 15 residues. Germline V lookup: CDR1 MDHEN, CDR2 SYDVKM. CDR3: CASTPYGQGGSPLHF. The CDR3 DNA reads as TGTGCCAGCACTCCATACGGGCAGGGGGGTTCACCCCTCCACTTT.

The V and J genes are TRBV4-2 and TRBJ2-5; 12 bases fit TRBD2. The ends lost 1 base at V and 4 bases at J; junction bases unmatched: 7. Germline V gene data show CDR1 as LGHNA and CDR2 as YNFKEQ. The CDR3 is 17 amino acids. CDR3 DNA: TGTGCCAGCAGCCAAGTTACTAGCGGGGGGTTAGGAGAGACCCAGTACTTC. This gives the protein CASSQVTSGGLGETQYF.

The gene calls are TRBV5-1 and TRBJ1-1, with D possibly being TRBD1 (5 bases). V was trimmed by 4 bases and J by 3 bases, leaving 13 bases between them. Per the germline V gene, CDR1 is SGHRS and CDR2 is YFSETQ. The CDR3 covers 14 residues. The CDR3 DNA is TGCGCCAGCAGCCAATCCAGGGTGGACACTGAAGCTTTCTTT. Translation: CASSQSRVDTEAFF.

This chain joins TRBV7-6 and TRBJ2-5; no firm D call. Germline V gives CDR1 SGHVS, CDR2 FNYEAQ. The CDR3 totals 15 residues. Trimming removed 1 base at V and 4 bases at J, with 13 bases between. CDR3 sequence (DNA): TGTGCCAGCAGCTTAGGTGTCAACATCCCAGAGACCCAGTACTTC. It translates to CASSLGVNIPETQYF. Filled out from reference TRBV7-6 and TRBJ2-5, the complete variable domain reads GAGVSQSPRYKVTKRGQDVALRCDPISGHVSLYWYRQALGQGPEFLTYFNYEAQQDKSGLPNDRFSAERPEGSISTLTIQRTEQRDSAMYRCASSLGVNIPETQYFGPGTRLLVL.

The CDR3 sequence is CATSDFQGYTF. CDR3 DNA: TGTGCCACCAGTGATTTTCAAGGCTACACCTTC. The chain joins TRBV24-1 to TRBJ1-2; D is undetermined. The CDR3 length is 11 residues. From germline, CDR1 is KGHDR and CDR2 SFDVKD. V was trimmed by 1 base and J by 8 bases, leaving 4 bases between them.

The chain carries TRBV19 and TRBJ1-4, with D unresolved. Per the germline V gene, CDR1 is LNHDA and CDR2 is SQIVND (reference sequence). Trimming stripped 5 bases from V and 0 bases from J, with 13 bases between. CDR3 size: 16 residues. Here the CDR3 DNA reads TGTGCCAGTAGTCCCCGCAGGCCCCCAACTAATGAAAAACTGTTTTTT. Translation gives CASSPRRPPTNEKLFF.

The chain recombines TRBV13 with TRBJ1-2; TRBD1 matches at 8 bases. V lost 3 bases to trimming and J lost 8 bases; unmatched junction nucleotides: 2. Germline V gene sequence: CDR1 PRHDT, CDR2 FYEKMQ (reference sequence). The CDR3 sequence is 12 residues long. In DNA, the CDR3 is TGTGCCAGCAGCTTTGACAGGGGCGGCTACACCTTC. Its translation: CASSFDRGGYTF.

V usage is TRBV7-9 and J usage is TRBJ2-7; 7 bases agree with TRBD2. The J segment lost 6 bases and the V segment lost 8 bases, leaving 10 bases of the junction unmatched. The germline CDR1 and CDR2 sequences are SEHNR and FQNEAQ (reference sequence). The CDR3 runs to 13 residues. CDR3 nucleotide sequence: TGTGCCAGCGGGGAGGGACCCTCGGGCGAGCAGTACTTC. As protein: CASGEGPSGEQYF. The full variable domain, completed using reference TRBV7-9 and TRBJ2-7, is DTGVSQNPRHKITKRGQNVTFRCDPISEHNRLYWYRQTLGQGPEFLTYFQNEAQLEKSRLLSDRFSAERPKGSFSTLEIQRTEQGDSAMYLCASGEGPSGEQYFGPGTRLTVT.

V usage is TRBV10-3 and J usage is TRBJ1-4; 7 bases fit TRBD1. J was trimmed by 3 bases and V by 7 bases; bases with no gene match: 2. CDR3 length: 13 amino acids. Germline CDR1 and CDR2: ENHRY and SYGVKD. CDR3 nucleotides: TGTGCCATCAAGGGACAGCCTAATGAAAAACTGTTTTTT. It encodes CAIKGQPNEKLFF.

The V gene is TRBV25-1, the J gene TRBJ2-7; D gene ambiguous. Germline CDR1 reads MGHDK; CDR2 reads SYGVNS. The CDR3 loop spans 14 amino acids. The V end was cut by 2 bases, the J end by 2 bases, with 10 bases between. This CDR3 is CASSELSRAYEQYF. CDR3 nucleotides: TGTGCCAGCAGTGAACTTAGTAGAGCCTACGAGCAGTACTTC.

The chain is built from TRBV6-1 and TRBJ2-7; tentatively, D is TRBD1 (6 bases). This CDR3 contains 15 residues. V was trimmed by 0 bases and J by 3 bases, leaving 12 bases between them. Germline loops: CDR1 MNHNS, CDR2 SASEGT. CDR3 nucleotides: TGTGCCAGCAGTGAAGCGCAACAGGGTCGCTACGAGCAGTACTTC. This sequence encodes CASSEAQQGRYEQYF.